This is a list of T cell receptor beta chains from one sample in a study of cytomegalovirus exposure and HLA in healthy donors. Assay: immunoSEQ multiplex PCR; the TCRdb copy retains only in-frame clones and omits some. The repertoire holds around 400,000 clones, with more than 80% as singletons. The sequencing sample was made of PBMCs. These receptors came from a woman aged 18-35 years in good health and CMV-seronegative. The CDR3 runs from the conserved cysteine through the conserved F or W. The D gene is left open where the match is weak. For some rows the clone size is stated as once, few or many, or as a class when expanded; others skip it.

d_call clone_size j_call v_call cdr3_nt cdr3_aa
TRBD1 . TRBJ2-5 TRBV28 TGTGCCAGCAGTTCGTGGGCAAGGGGGCGAAAAGAGACCCAGTACTTC CASSSWARGRKETQYF
TRBD2 . TRBJ2-3 TRBV25-1 TGTGCCAGCAGTGAATGGTTCGAGCGGGAGGGCACAGATACGCAGTATTTT CASSEWFEREGTDTQYF
. . TRBJ2-2 TRBV28 TGTGCCAGCAGTTGGGGCGGCGTAGGGGAGCTGTTTTTT CASSWGGVGELFF
. . TRBJ2-3 TRBV25-1 TGTGCCAGCAGTGAACGGCGGGTTGGTAGCACAGATACGCAGTATTTT CASSERRVGSTDTQYF
. . TRBJ2-7 TRBV28 TGTGCCAGCAGTTTGGGGGCCCGGGGTCCAGGCGAGCAGTACTTC CASSLGARGPGEQYF
. . TRBJ2-1 TRBV27 TGTGCCAGCAGTTTTTACGGGGATGAGCAGTTCTTC CASSFYGDEQFF
TRBD2 . TRBJ2-2 TRBV4-2 TGTGCCAGCAGCCAAGTTAGGTCTAGCGGGAGCACCGGGGAGCTGTTTTTT CASSQVRSSGSTGELFF
. . TRBJ2-1 TRBV25-1 TGTGCCAGCAGTGCGGGACTCCCGCCCTACAATGAGCAGTTCTTC CASSAGLPPYNEQFF
TRBD1 . TRBJ2-2 TRBV28 TGTGCCAGCAGTTGGACAGGGGGCGGCCGCAACACCGGGGAGCTGTTTTTT CASSWTGGGRNTGELFF
TRBD1 . TRBJ1-5 TRBV18 TGTGCCAGCTCACTAGACAGGGGTAATCAGCCCCAGCATTTT CASSLDRGNQPQHF
TRBD1 . TRBJ1-5 TRBV29-1 TGCAGCGTCGAAACAAGTTACAGGGGTACCAGCAATCAGCCCCAGCATTTT CSVETSYRGTSNQPQHF
. once TRBJ2-5 TRBV5-4 TGTGCCAGCAGCTCCGACGGGGTGCTGAGGGAGACCCAGTACTTC CASSSDGVLRETQYF
TRBD1 . TRBJ1-2 TRBV18 TGTGCCAGCTCACTAGGCGAGGGGGCTACCTCTAACTATGGCTACACCTTC CASSLGEGATSNYGYTF
. . TRBJ1-2 TRBV6-5 TGTGCCAGCAGTCCAGTTGGGAGGGCTGGCTACACCTTC CASSPVGRAGYTF
TRBD2 . TRBJ2-7 TRBV5-1 TGCGCCAGCAGCTTGGGGACTAGCGGTTCCTACGAGCAGTACTTC CASSLGTSGSYEQYF
. few TRBJ1-1 TRBV5-6 TGTGCCAGCAGCTTGCCCGGGGGGAACACTGAAGCTTTCTTT CASSLPGGNTEAFF
TRBD2 . TRBJ2-4 TRBV4-1 TGCGCCAGCAGCCCGGGACTAGCGGAAGGGGCCACCAAAAACATTCAGTACTTC CASSPGLAEGATKNIQYF
. . TRBJ2-7 TRBV14 TGTGCCAGCAGCCAAGTGCGGCAGACCGGCGAGCAGTACTTC CASSQVRQTGEQYF
. . TRBJ1-6 TRBV19 TGTGCCACGAAACAGGGACCCGAGGAGACCTTTAATTCACCCCTCCACTTT CATKQGPEETFNSPLHF
. . TRBJ2-1 TRBV29-1 TGCAGCGTGGGAGTCAATGAGCAGTTCTTC CSVGVNEQFF
. . TRBJ1-1 TRBV7-9 TGTGCCAGCAGCCCACTAACGAACACTGAAGCTTTCTTT CASSPLTNTEAFF
TRBD1 once TRBJ2-7 TRBV9 TGTGCCAGCAGCGCTGGGGGACAGGGATACGAGCAGTACTTC CASSAGGQGYEQYF
. . TRBJ2-3 TRBV9 TGTGCCAGCAGCGCCCATGGGGGGGGCCGCACAGATACGCAGTATTTT CASSAHGGGRTDTQYF
. . TRBJ1-5 TRBV4-1 TGCGCCAGCAGCCAAGACTTCGTCAGTCAGCCCCAGCATTTT CASSQDFVSQPQHF
. . TRBJ2-2 TRBV28 TGTGCCAGCAGTCCCCACCCGGAGGGCCGCACCGGGGAGCTGTTTTTT CASSPHPEGRTGELFF
TRBD1 . TRBJ1-1 TRBV4-1 TGCGCCAGCAGCCAAGCTCGACAGGGAATGAACACTGAAGCTTTCTTT CASSQARQGMNTEAFF
TRBD1 . TRBJ2-3 TRBV2 TGTGCCAGCAGTGGGGACAGGGGGACAGATACGCAGTATTTT CASSGDRGTDTQYF